The 32 T cell receptor beta chains below come from one sample, sequenced in a study of early T cells in non-severe SARS-CoV-2 infection. TCRdb ran MiXCR on the 5' RACE reads and lists one entry per CDR3 protein. The sample lists 55,000 to 65,000 distinct CDR3 sequences, about 10% occurring once. Sequenced input: whole blood. These receptor sequences come from an adult who was a healthcare worker with PCR-confirmed SARS-CoV-2 infection or an uninfected control (not recorded which).

This clonotype appeared a few times. V gene TRBV15 combines with J gene TRBJ1-1; D possibly corresponds to TRBD1 (5 bases). Germline V gene data show CDR1 as LNHNV and CDR2 as YYDKDF (reference sequence). This CDR3 has 15 amino acids. With 1 base removed from V and 4 bases from J, the gap between germline ends came to 13 bases. Here the CDR3 reads CATSRGGVRGTEAFF. The DNA of the CDR3 is TGTGCCACCAGCAGAGGGGGCGTCCGGGGCACTGAAGCTTTCTTT.

The table lists this clonotype with many counts. The chain uses TRBV11-2 and TRBJ2-1; D possibly corresponds to TRBD2 (5 bases). Looked up from germline, CDR1 is SGHAT and CDR2 is FQNNGV. The CDR3 has 15 amino acids. V shed 5 bases and J shed 2 bases, with 13 bases lying between them. In DNA, the CDR3 is TGTGCCAGCAGCACCACTAGTGGGGCCTACAATGAGCAGTTCTTC. This gives the protein CASSTTSGAYNEQFF.

This clonotype was recorded at least ten times. The rearrangement links TRBV7-8 to TRBJ1-2; TRBD1 matches 10 bases. Trimming removed 5 bases from V and 4 bases from J; junction bases left unmatched: 10. CDR1 and CDR2 from the germline V gene are SGHVS and FQNEAQ. This CDR3 is built from 16 residues. The CDR3 loop is CASSDMRTGGIYGYTF. DNA of the CDR3: TGTGCCAGCAGCGATATGAGGACAGGGGGAATCTATGGCTACACCTTC. Full variable domain (remainder filled in from reference TRBV7-8 and TRBJ1-2): GAGVSQSPRYKVAKRGQDVALRCDPISGHVSLFWYQQALGQGPEFLTYFQNEAQLDKSGLPSDRFFAERPEGSVSTLKIQRTQQEDSAVYLCASSDMRTGGIYGYTFGSGTRLTVV.

This clonotype was counted at least ten times. The CDR3 sequence is CASRDRGGYTF. CDR3 DNA: TGTGCCAGCAGGGACAGGGGCGGCTACACCTTC. The gene calls are TRBV27 and TRBJ1-2; 9 nucleotides align to TRBD1. Germline-derived CDR1 and CDR2 are MNHEY and SMNVEV (reference sequence). After removal of 6 bases from V and 8 bases from J, the junction contained 1 base not matched to a gene. The CDR3 has 11 amino acids.

V usage is TRBV19 and J usage is TRBJ2-5; TRBD2 agrees at 12 bases. V was clipped by 5 bases and J by 3 bases; unmatched bases: 4. This CDR3 is 15 amino acids long. Germline V CDR1 and CDR2: LNHDA, SQIVND (reference sequence). This CDR3 is CASSAGLAGKETQYF. For the CDR3, the DNA is TGTGCCAGTAGTGCCGGACTAGCGGGAAAAGAGACCCAGTACTTC.

This clonotype was observed at least ten times. The chain is built from TRBV7-9 and TRBJ2-3; the D is unclear. The V gene lost 3 bases and the J gene lost 7 bases, with 14 bases spanning the gap. This CDR3 contains 14 residues. Germline values: CDR1 SEHNR, CDR2 FQNEAQ (reference sequence). CDR3 amino acids: CASSLESASYTQYF. The CDR3 nucleotides read TGTGCCAGCAGCTTGGAAAGCGCCTCATATACGCAGTATTTT. The full variable domain, completed using reference TRBV7-9 and TRBJ2-3, is DTGVSQNPRHKITKRGQNVTFRCDPISEHNRLYWYRQTLGQGPEFLTYFQNEAQLEKSRLLSDRFSAERPKGSFSTLEIQRTEQGDSAMYLCASSLESASYTQYFGPGTRLTVL.

This clonotype was counted ten times or more. This chain uses TRBV4-3 with TRBJ1-4; D unclear. The germline V gene has CDR1 LGHNA and CDR2 YSLEER. Deletions cut 6 bases from V and 5 bases from J, with 16 bases between. The CDR3 consists of 15 residues. The CDR3 DNA follows: TGCGCCAGCAGTAGGGAAGGGCGCGCGAATGAAAAACTGTTTTTT. It encodes CASSREGRANEKLFF.

V usage is TRBV18 and J usage is TRBJ2-2; D is possibly TRBD1 (6 bases). The CDR3 contains 16 residues. The germline V gene encodes CDR1 KGHSH and CDR2 LQKENI. V shed 2 bases and J shed 2 bases, with 12 bases lying between them. The CDR3 reads CASSPEGTLNTGELFF. CDR3 bases: TGTGCCAGCTCACCAGAGGGGACACTTAACACCGGGGAGCTGTTTTTT.

This clonotype was seen many times. This CDR3 is CASSHTGGDGYTF. CDR3 DNA sequence: TGTGCCAGCAGCCACACAGGGGGCGATGGCTACACCTTC. The V gene is TRBV7-6, the J gene TRBJ1-2; 9 nucleotides match TRBD1. V shed 5 bases, J shed 6 bases, and the junction held 4 bases outside the gene matches. CDR1 and CDR2 (germline): SGHVS, FNYEAQ. There are 13 residues in the CDR3.

This clonotype has at least ten counts. This chain links TRBV20-1 with TRBJ1-1, with a possible D match to TRBD1 (5 bases). Germline V gives CDR1 DFQATT, CDR2 SNEGSKA (reference sequence). The V end was cut by 0 bases, the J end by 6 bases, with 20 bases between. The CDR3 loop spans 16 amino acids. The DNA of the CDR3 is TGCAGTGCTAGAGACGGGGGGAAGGCGAACCGGGCTGAAGCTTTCTTT. This gives the protein CSARDGGKANRAEAFF.

This clonotype was seen ten or more times. The rearrangement links TRBV10-2 to TRBJ2-2; D may be TRBD1 or TRBD2 (5 bases each). V was shortened by 4 bases and J by 1 base, with 13 bases between the two germline ends. Germline V gene sequence: CDR1 WSHSY, CDR2 SAAADI. The CDR3 totals 16 residues. This CDR3 reads CASSAPGTKNTGELFF. DNA for the CDR3: TGCGCCAGCAGTGCCCCCGGGACGAAGAACACCGGGGAGCTGTTTTTT.

There are a few counts of this clonotype. V usage is TRBV6-1 and J usage is TRBJ2-5, with 8 nucleotides matching TRBD2. V shed 4 bases and J 5 bases; nucleotides not matched to a gene: 12. This CDR3 is 16 amino acids long. Germline V gives CDR1 MNHNS, CDR2 SASEGT. The CDR3, as DNA: TGTGCCAGCAGTGCCAGGCGGGGCGGGGGGCAGGAGACCCAGTACTTC. Its translation is CASSARRGGGQETQYF.

V gene TRBV10-2 combines with J gene TRBJ1-4; TRBD1 is a possible D gene (5 bases). The CDR3 has 14 residues. The V end was cut by 8 bases, the J end by 7 bases, with 17 bases between. Germline V CDR1 and CDR2: WSHSY, SAAADI. CDR3 loop: CASGNWGEGEKLFF. The CDR3 coding sequence is TGCGCCAGCGGAAACTGGGGCGAGGGTGAAAAACTGTTTTTT.

The sample holds a few counts of this clonotype. J is TRBJ2-4 and V is TRBV3-1; D is ambiguous. Germline lookup yields CDR1 LGHDT and CDR2 YNNKEL (reference sequence). Between the trimmed V and J ends, which lost 1 base and 0 bases, there was a span of 1 base. CDR3 length: 13 amino acids. In nucleotides, the CDR3 is TGTGCCAGCAGCCAAGGAGCCAAAAACATTCAGTACTTC. Translation: CASSQGAKNIQYF.

This clonotype appeared many times. The CDR3 loop is CASSPRPTGIAGAGTDTQYF. CDR3 coding DNA: TGTGCCAGCTCACCACGGCCGACAGGAATAGCGGGGGCTGGGACAGATACGCAGTATTTT. V gene TRBV18 combines with J gene TRBJ2-3; TRBD2 aligns across 9 bases. CDR1 is KGHSH, CDR2 LQKENI, per germline. CDR3 length: 20 amino acids. V shed 1 base, J shed 3 bases, and the junction held 17 bases outside the gene matches.

There are many counts of this clonotype. The chain uses TRBV11-2 and TRBJ2-3; maybe TRBD2 (7 bases). V shed 3 bases and J shed 1 base, with 14 bases lying between them. In germline, CDR1 is SGHAT, CDR2 FQNNGV. This CDR3 spans 16 amino acids. For the CDR3, the DNA is TGTGCCAGCAGCTTCGGGGGGCGGGGACGCACAGATACGCAGTATTTT. It yields the protein CASSFGGRGRTDTQYF.

The CDR3 nucleotides read TGTGCCAGCAGTTACGCCGGGACAGTTTCCACTGAAGCTTTCTTT. This gives the protein CASSYAGTVSTEAFF. The chain joins TRBV6-2 or TRBV6-3 to TRBJ1-1; 7 bases fit TRBD1. Trimming cost V 2 bases and J 4 bases; bases outside gene matches: 7. Germline V lookup: CDR1 MNHEY, CDR2 SVGEGT. This CDR3 region has 15 residues.

This clonotype turned up a few times. The CDR3 protein is CASTEGAQIYGYTF. The CDR3 DNA reads as TGTGCCAGCACCGAGGGGGCGCAAATATATGGCTACACCTTC. The chain joins TRBV12-3 or TRBV12-4 to TRBJ1-2; 7 positions agree with TRBD1. The trim removed 7 bases at V and 5 bases at J, leaving 10 bases unmatched. The CDR3 loop spans 14 amino acids.

Many counts were recorded for this clonotype. V usage is TRBV4-1 and J usage is TRBJ1-1; D gene ambiguous. The CDR3 is 14 amino acids. Germline V gives CDR1 MGHRA, CDR2 YSYEKL. V was pared by 0 bases and J by 2 bases, with 7 bases between. The CDR3 here is CASSQDRVNTEAFF. The CDR3 nucleotides read TGCGCCAGCAGCCAAGATCGGGTAAACACTGAAGCTTTCTTT.

This clonotype was observed at least ten times. This rearrangement joins TRBV7-9 to TRBJ2-5; unclear D gene. Germline-derived CDR1 and CDR2 are SEHNR and FQNEAQ (reference sequence). The CDR3 is made up of 18 amino acids. V was clipped by 6 bases and J by 3 bases, with 26 bases between them. CDR3: CASSEVLGSASWKETQYF. The CDR3 DNA reads TGTGCCAGCAGTGAGGTTTTGGGGTCCGCGTCCTGGAAAGAGACCCAGTACTTC.

This clonotype has ten or more counts. The chain employs TRBV20-1 and TRBJ1-5; 9 bases agree with TRBD1. The CDR3 loop spans 12 amino acids. J lost 7 bases, V lost 6 bases, and 4 bases had no gene match. CDR1 is DFQATT and CDR2 is SNEGSKA in the germline V gene (reference sequence). This chain's CDR3 is CSAGQGEQPQHF. CDR3 sequence (DNA): TGCAGTGCGGGACAGGGCGAGCAGCCCCAGCATTTT.

As for this clonotype: A read error is possible here, since a much larger clone lies one base away. The CDR3 loop is CASRQVANSPLHF. For the CDR3, the DNA is TGTGCCAGTCGGCAGGTGGCTAATTCACCCCTCCACTTT. The V and J genes are TRBV6-5 and TRBJ1-6, with D hard to call. Trimming took 9 bases from V and 6 from J, leaving 12 bases between them. The CDR3 is made up of 13 amino acids. Germline-derived CDR1 and CDR2 are MNHEY and SVGAGI.

This clonotype has at least ten counts. The genes are TRBV6-5 and TRBJ2-3; D is uncertain. Trimming pared 6 bases from V and 6 bases from J, leaving 22 bases between. Per germline, CDR1 MNHEY and CDR2 SVGAGI. This CDR3 comprises 16 residues. The CDR3 DNA follows: TGTGCCAGCAGCGCCGTCCCCTACGGGTTGGGGGATACGCAGTATTTT. Its translation is CASSAVPYGLGDTQYF.

This clonotype has more than one count but fewer than ten. The chain uses TRBV5-5 and TRBJ1-2; possibly TRBD1 for D (5 bases). This CDR3 has 14 residues. V was shortened by 0 bases and J by 2 bases, with 8 bases between the two germline ends. Germline values: CDR1 SGHKS, CDR2 YYEKEE (reference sequence). CDR3 sequence: CASSLVGQNYGYTF. CDR3 sequence (DNA): TGTGCCAGCAGCTTGGTGGGGCAAAACTATGGCTACACCTTC. Using reference TRBV5-5 and TRBJ1-2 for the parts outside the CDR3, the full variable domain is DAGVTQSPTHLIKTRGQQVTLRCSPISGHKSVSWYQQVLGQGPQFIFQYYEKEERGRGNFPDRFSARQFPNYSSELNVNALLLGDSALYLCASSLVGQNYGYTFGSGTRLTVV.

This clonotype was detected once. A much larger clone sits a single nucleotide away, making a read error possible. The chain couples TRBV4-3 to TRBJ2-6; D might be TRBD1 (5 bases). The V gene's germline CDR1 is LGHNA and CDR2 YSLEER. The CDR3 has 17 amino acids. The CDR3 region has the DNA TGCGCCAGCAGCCAAGATGGGGCCTCAACTGGGACCAACGTCCTGACTTTC. As protein: CASSQDGASTGTNVLTF.

This clonotype was observed at least ten times. The limits of the CDR3 on the DNA are not certain, so only TCRdb's listed CDR3 is given. The chain recombines TRBV9 with TRBJ1-1. Looked up from germline, CDR1 is SGDLS and CDR2 is YYNGEE. The length of the CDR3 is 13 amino acids, counting both ends. The CDR3 sequence is CASSVAGGTEVFF.

Many counts were recorded for this clonotype. The chain is built from TRBV5-1 and TRBJ2-1; 7 nucleotides match TRBD1. The V segment lost 0 bases and the J segment 2 bases; nucleotides outside the gene matches: 2. Germline V gene sequence: CDR1 SGHRS, CDR2 YFSETQ. The CDR3 sequence is 15 residues long. CDR3 bases: TGCGCCAGCAGCTTGGACAGGGGAACCTACAATGAGCAGTTCTTC. Translated, it gives CASSLDRGTYNEQFF.

V usage is TRBV5-4 and J usage is TRBJ2-3; possibly TRBD2 for D (6 bases). The CDR3 extends over 13 amino acids. V lost 3 bases and J lost 1, with 6 bases in between. CDR1 is SGHNT, CDR2 YYREEE, per germline (reference sequence). The CDR3 spells CASSSGGTDTQYF. In DNA, the CDR3 is TGTGCCAGCAGCTCGGGGGGCACAGATACGCAGTATTTT.

The V and J genes are TRBV29-1 and TRBJ2-3; D possibly corresponds to TRBD2 (6 bases). The germline CDR1 and CDR2 sequences are SQVTM and ANQGSEA. V shed 5 bases and J shed 3 bases, with 12 bases lying between them. This CDR3 region has 13 residues. The CDR3 loop reads CSVTAGNTDTQYF. The DNA of the CDR3 is TGCAGCGTTACGGCGGGGAATACAGATACGCAGTATTTT.

This clonotype was detected ten times or more. The chain couples TRBV7-9 to TRBJ1-5, with D perhaps matching TRBD1 (6 bases). Germline assignment: CDR1 SEHNR and CDR2 FQNEAQ (reference sequence). V was pared by 0 bases and J by 2 bases, with 8 bases between. The CDR3 sequence is 15 residues long. CDR3 residues: CASSLAGGGNQPQHF. The CDR3 DNA is TGTGCCAGCAGCTTAGCAGGGGGTGGCAATCAGCCCCAGCATTTT.

The chain links TRBV12-3 or TRBV12-4 to TRBJ2-3; D possibly matches TRBD1 or TRBD2 (5 bases each). V was shortened by 1 base and J by 3 bases, with 11 bases between the two germline ends. The CDR3 totals 15 residues. CDR3 loop: CASSLGGTKTDTQYF. In DNA, the CDR3 is TGTGCCAGCAGTTTAGGGGGGACGAAAACAGATACGCAGTATTTT.

This clonotype has only a few counts. The chain joins TRBV7-9 to TRBJ2-3, with D possibly matching TRBD1 (7 bases). CDR1 is SEHNR and CDR2 is FQNEAQ in the germline V gene (reference sequence). Trimming left V 5 bases short and J 15 bases short, with 24 bases between. The CDR3 runs 14 residues. CDR3 nucleotides: TGTGCCAGCAGCGGAGGGGCTTCCGGGACAGCCGATTATTTT. Amino acids: CASSGGASGTADYF. Complete variable domain (other parts from reference TRBV7-9 and TRBJ2-3): DTGVSQNPRHKITKRGQNVTFRCDPISEHNRLYWYRQTLGQGPEFLTYFQNEAQLEKSRLLSDRFSAERPKGSFSTLEIQRTEQGDSAMYLCASSGGASGTADYFGPGTRLTVL.